This is a list of T cell receptor beta chains from one sample in a study of cytomegalovirus exposure and HLA in healthy donors. This table comes from immunoSEQ multiplex PCR, and its TCRdb copy is limited to in-frame clones, with some not included. The sample contains some 80,000 clones, under 80% of which appear only once. Sequencing was performed on PBMCs. These receptors were taken from a man aged 18 to 30 in good health and CMV-seropositive. CDR3s include the opening cysteine and the closing phenylalanine or tryptophan. Fields, in order: clone size, J gene, D gene, CDR3 length, V gene, CDR3 protein, CDR3 DNA. A D gene is named only where the DNA matches it firmly. Size values are once, few and many counts, or a class for expanded clones, and some rows have none.

few TRBJ2-2 . 12 TRBV4-2 CASSQEGGELFF TGTGCCAGCAGTCAGGAAGGTGGGGAGCTGTTTTTT
. TRBJ2-7 . 13 TRBV28 CASIPGHQYEQYF TGTGCCAGCATTCCGGGACACCAATACGAGCAGTACTTC
. TRBJ1-1 TRBD1 13 TRBV6-5 CASSWTGGTEAFF TGTGCCAGCAGTTGGACAGGGGGGACTGAAGCTTTCTTT
once TRBJ2-5 . 14 TRBV9 CASSGTPAGETQYF TGTGCCAGCAGCGGGACCCCGGCAGGGGAGACCCAGTACTTC
. TRBJ2-7 TRBD2 15 TRBV7-2 CASSFPGVAGGEQYF TGTGCCAGCAGCTTCCCGGGGGTAGCGGGAGGCGAGCAGTACTTC
few TRBJ2-7 TRBD1 14 TRBV15 CATSRGTGPYEQYF TGTGCCACCAGCAGGGGGACAGGCCCATACGAGCAGTACTTC
once TRBJ1-1 . 13 TRBV6-5 CASSYEVYTEAFF TGTGCCAGCAGTTATGAGGTATACACTGAAGCTTTCTTT
. TRBJ2-7 TRBD1 14 TRBV28 CASTLQGEFHEQYF TGTGCCAGCACCTTACAGGGGGAATTCCACGAGCAGTACTTC
. TRBJ2-7 TRBD2 16 TRBV5-1 CASSGRAGGPDYEQYF TGCGCCAGCAGCGGGAGGGCGGGAGGGCCCGATTACGAGCAGTACTTC
once TRBJ2-7 . 12 TRBV5-1 CASSSLASEQYF TGCGCCAGCAGCAGTCTAGCCTCCGAGCAGTACTTC
. TRBJ2-1 TRBD1 15 TRBV6-1 CASRAGGYSYNEQFF TGTGCCAGCAGGGCAGGGGGCTACTCCTACAATGAGCAGTTCTTC
. TRBJ2-3 TRBD1 15 TRBV7-6 CASSPRTGEADTQYF TGTGCCAGCAGCCCCAGGACAGGTGAAGCAGATACGCAGTATTTT
. TRBJ2-5 . 14 TRBV25-1 CASSARQDQETQYF TGTGCCAGCAGTGCCCGACAGGACCAAGAGACCCAGTACTTC
. TRBJ2-3 TRBD2 17 TRBV5-1 CASSLGGLRGVTDTQYF TGCGCCAGCAGCTTGGGCGGCCTCCGGGGGGTCACAGATACGCAGTATTTT
. TRBJ2-3 . 13 TRBV11-3 CASSDIITDTQYF TGTGCCAGCAGCGACATTATCACAGATACGCAGTATTTT
. TRBJ2-1 . 16 TRBV29-1 CSVGGLQVSSYNEQFF TGCAGCGTTGGGGGACTCCAAGTGAGCTCCTACAATGAGCAGTTCTTC
once TRBJ1-2 . 15 TRBV18 CASSPNFGTHYGYTF TGTGCCAGCTCACCAAACTTCGGGACACACTATGGCTACACCTTC
. TRBJ2-7 TRBD2 15 TRBV5-4 CASSPTSGASYEQYF TGTGCCAGCAGCCCTACTAGCGGGGCATCCTACGAGCAGTACTTC
. TRBJ1-2 . 11 TRBV29-1 CSESRDYGYTF TGCAGCGAGAGCCGGGACTATGGCTACACCTTC
. TRBJ2-7 TRBD1 12 TRBV27 CASGTGSYEQYF TGTGCCAGCGGGACAGGGTCCTACGAGCAGTACTTC
. TRBJ1-2 TRBD1 14 TRBV27 CASSWTGGGFGYTF TGTGCCAGCAGTTGGACAGGGGGAGGTTTTGGCTACACCTTC
. TRBJ1-2 TRBD1 13 TRBV6-5 CASGSLTGVGYTF TGTGCCAGCGGATCACTAACAGGGGTTGGCTACACCTTC
once TRBJ2-5 . 13 TRBV18 CASSRTTQETQYF TGTGCCAGCTCACGGACTACGCAAGAGACCCAGTACTTC
. TRBJ2-3 TRBD2 16 TRBV6-5 CASSYFSGASTDTQYF TGTGCCAGCAGTTACTTCAGCGGGGCTAGCACAGATACGCAGTATTTT
few TRBJ1-1 TRBD1 14 TRBV5-6 CASSFQTGRTEAFF TGTGCCAGCAGCTTTCAGACAGGGCGGACTGAAGCTTTCTTT
. TRBJ1-1 . 14 TRBV9 CASSQFTGNTEAFF TGTGCCAGCAGCCAATTTACAGGGAACACTGAAGCTTTCTTT
. TRBJ1-6 . 16 TRBV28 CASSLFQTAYNSPLHF TGTGCCAGCAGTTTATTCCAGACAGCGTATAATTCACCCCTCCACTTT